This T cell receptor (beta chain) was documented in a study of cytomegalovirus exposure and HLA in healthy donors. The germline V gene encodes CDR1 SGHVS and CDR2 FNYEAQ. The CDR3 covers 19 residues. J was trimmed by 3 bases and V by 3 bases; bases with no gene match: 13. Sequencing was performed with immunoSEQ multiplex PCR; in TCRdb, only in-frame clones are kept and a portion is missing. The data show 130,000 or so clones, nearly 90% seen once. Sequenced material: PBMCs. The sequence derives from a man aged 25 to 45 in good health and CMV-seronegative. This chain uses TRBV7-6 with TRBJ2-1; TRBD2 matches 11 bases. The CDR3 is CASSLASGGRWPVYNEQFF. The DNA of the CDR3 is TGTGCCAGCAGCTTGGCTAGCGGGGGGCGATGGCCCGTCTACAATGAGCAGTTCTTC.